This T cell receptor (beta chain) was sequenced in a study of T cell responses to AZD1222 COVID-19 vaccine (dated by TCRdb to about 2021). For the study in its entirety: Because spike-specific TCR depth and breadth did not differ between the two schedules, AZD1222 recipients who got a second dose at roughly 4 weeks were pooled with those who got a second dose at roughly 12 weeks. TCR sequencing covered approximately 230 trial participants: 207 given two doses of AZD1222 and around 26 given two doses of MenACWY control vaccine. Trial participants were enrolled into age subgroups of 18-55, 56-69 and 70-plus years, which contained 148, 28 and 57 TCR-sequenced participants, respectively.

Unmatched junction bases come to 15, with V trimmed by 5 bases and J by 6 bases. The CDR3 goes from the cysteine to the phenylalanine over 16 residues. Of all the DNA, just the CDR3 is kept, 48 bases in frame from base 1. CDR1 and CDR2, looked up from the germline V gene (reference sequence), are MNHEY and SMNVEV. What the study reported, not specific to this receptor: Vaccine-associated CD4 TCRs spanned the whole spike protein, with dominant responses in regions 160-218 and 743-854. Participants were mostly white British, with more females than males. The authors suggested clonal diversity may have been underestimated. The 56-69-year group was small, and its depth increase did not reach significance, likely because of low power. Conclusions about previously exposed vaccinees are limited because only six or seven AZD1222 recipients were SARS-CoV-2 seropositive at baseline. A significant rise in spike-specific TCR breadth and depth was observed after two AZD1222 doses relative to day 0 and relative to MenACWY recipients. Because no day 14 peak-response samples were available, repertoires were characterized only after the peak T cell response. Reportedly, almost half of the unique spike-specific TCRs recognized epitopes lying outside the regions that are mutated in the B.1.351 and B.1.1.7 variants.

The CDR3 regions of human TCRbeta chains were analyzed by immunosequencing. Turning to the authors' computational methods: TCRs in the repertoires were compared against a reference library of SARS-CoV-2-specific TCRs that had been generated with the MIRA antigen-specificity platform. Breadth meant the fraction of unique TCRs that were SARS-CoV-2-associated, whereas depth meant the fraction of total T cells that were SARS-CoV-2-associated. Each spike-specific TCR was assigned to its reactive spike region and to a CD4 or CD8 class using the MIRA data. Log10-transformed breadth and depth values were compared by one-way ANOVA with Sidak's multiple comparisons tests. TCRdb took this table from immuneACCESS and kept in-frame rearrangements with V and J called. Such tables lack part of the clones; where checked against another copy, unresolved V genes explain under half of the gap, and the rest is unexplained. The DNA was the basis for D and trimming; V, J and clone size are from that table. This sample gives around 160,000 clones in total; 89% of them show up just once. Just over 5% of the sample is taken by the ten largest.

The time point label, as the study defines it: baseline before first vaccination. Vaccinee samples were obtained from the UK trials COV001 and COV002, which included a single-blind randomized controlled phase 2/3 trial of AZD1222 (ChAdOx1 nCoV-19) in healthy adults. For TCRbeta chain sequencing, PBMC samples from trial participants were taken at day 0 and at day 28 after the second dose. As concerns this clone: Its antigen is still unknown. No per-base quality is available; no much larger clone lies one base away.

Sequencing used peripheral blood, obtained on day 0 of AZD1222 vaccination. The chain couples TRBV27 to TRBJ2-7; TRBD1 aligns with 8 central bases. The TCR comes from an adult in good health. The nucleotide sequence is TGTGCCAGCAGTCGAAACCGCCGACAGGGGTACGGCGAGCAGTACTTC. It encodes CASSRNRRQGYGEQYF.